The 26 T cell receptor beta chains below all came from one sample that was sequenced in a study of shared clonotypes between healthy human individuals. Naive CD8 isolation took CD45RO-negative cells positively selected for CCR7 and excluded terminally differentiated effector memory CD45RA+ cells. Profiling relied on immunoSEQ multiplex PCR, and the TCRdb table lists in-frame clones only, not all of them. The data contain 800,000 to 950,000 clones, 96% of them singletons. The sample taken for sequencing was naive CD8+ T cells sorted from blood. Receptor source: a man aged 25-40 years in good health.

This sequence joins TRBV27 and TRBJ1-5; D might be TRBD1 (5 bases). This CDR3 comprises 14 residues. The V and J ends lost 5 bases and 6 bases respectively, with 14 bases between them. The germline CDR1 and CDR2 sequences are MNHEY and SMNVEV (reference sequence). The CDR3 here is CASSHSRESQPQHF. The CDR3 coding sequence is TGTGCCAGCAGTCACAGCAGGGAAAGTCAGCCCCAGCATTTT.

The chain employs TRBV28 and TRBJ2-1; possible D gene TRBD2, 6 bases. Per the germline V gene, CDR1 is MDHEN and CDR2 is SYDVKM. V was pared by 5 bases and J by 7 bases, with 15 bases between. The CDR3 runs to 14 residues. The CDR3 region has the DNA TGTGCCAGCAGTATCATCGATGGAGGGAATGAGCAGTTCTTC. Its translation: CASSIIDGGNEQFF.

This chain joins TRBV6-1 and TRBJ1-4; TRBD1 matches 8 bases. Germline trimming cut 6 bases from V and 14 bases from J; bases unmatched to any gene: 5. CDR3 length equals 11 residues. Per the germline V gene, CDR1 is MNHNS and CDR2 is SASEGT. CDR3 residues: CASRGTGNLFF. As DNA, the CDR3 is TGTGCCAGCAGAGGGACAGGTAACCTGTTTTTT.

In DNA, the CDR3 is TGTGCCAGTCGGACTAGCGGTCTTTACAATGAGCAGTTCTTC. Its protein product is CASRTSGLYNEQFF. The V and J genes are TRBV25-1 and TRBJ2-1, with TRBD2 matching over 10 bases. The CDR3 contains 14 residues. Germline CDR1 MGHDK, CDR2 SYGVNS. The J segment lost 4 bases and the V segment lost 9 bases, leaving 6 bases of the junction unmatched.

This clone has a single count. The V gene is TRBV10-1, the J gene TRBJ2-2; TRBD1 is a possible D gene (5 bases). Trimming pared 3 bases from V and 6 bases from J, leaving 20 bases between. Germline-derived CDR1 and CDR2 are WNHNN and SYGVQD (reference sequence). The CDR3 is 17 amino acids. The CDR3 sequence: CASSDLQVGADSGELFF. The CDR3 DNA is TGCGCCAGCAGTGATCTTCAGGTTGGGGCCGATTCCGGGGAGCTGTTTTTT.

This CDR3 reads CASSLAGGRADTQYF. Written as DNA, the CDR3 is TGTGCCAGCAGTTTAGCGGGAGGGAGGGCAGATACGCAGTATTTT. The V call is TRBV27, the J call TRBJ2-3; 9 bases are shared with TRBD2. The V gene end was trimmed by 2 bases and the J gene end by 4 bases; junction bases not matched to a gene: 4. Germline V gives CDR1 MNHEY, CDR2 SMNVEV (reference sequence). This CDR3 is 15 amino acids long.

The chain couples TRBV4-1 to TRBJ2-5; D is possibly TRBD2 (5 bases). Trimming cost V 3 bases and J 1 base, with 9 bases left between them. This CDR3 is 14 amino acids long. Per the germline V gene, CDR1 is MGHRA and CDR2 is YSYEKL. The CDR3 loop is CASSHGGLQETQYF. In DNA form, the CDR3 reads TGCGCCAGCAGCCATGGTGGACTCCAAGAGACCCAGTACTTC.

V usage is TRBV7-6 and J usage is TRBJ2-2, with 14 nucleotides matching TRBD2. With 3 bases clipped from V and 4 bases from J, the junction kept 1 base outside the gene matches. This CDR3 has 16 amino acids. The V gene's germline CDR1 is SGHVS and CDR2 FNYEAQ. Here the CDR3 DNA reads TGTGCCAGCAGCTTCGGACTAGCGGGAGGCACCGGGGAGCTGTTTTTT. Amino acid sequence: CASSFGLAGGTGELFF.

The genes are TRBV27 and TRBJ2-7; 9 bases fit TRBD1. V dropped 6 bases and J dropped 4; count of bases not matched to a gene: 7. Germline V gene sequence: CDR1 MNHEY, CDR2 SMNVEV (reference sequence). This CDR3 contains 14 residues. CDR3 sequence: CASSDGQGSYEQYF. CDR3 DNA sequence: TGTGCCAGCAGCGACGGACAGGGGAGTTACGAGCAGTACTTC.

This chain links TRBV19 with TRBJ1-1; weak D call: TRBD1 (6 bases). V was clipped by 0 bases and J by 3 bases, with 14 bases between them. CDR3 length: 16 amino acids. The germline CDR1 and CDR2 sequences are LNHDA and SQIVND (reference sequence). CDR3 loop: CASSIEGDKLDTEAFF. DNA of the CDR3: TGTGCCAGTAGTATAGAGGGGGACAAGTTGGACACTGAAGCTTTCTTT.

V usage is TRBV25-1 and J usage is TRBJ2-5; the match to TRBD2 covers 8 bases. V lost 3 bases and J lost 0; bases outside the gene matches: 3. Looked up from germline, CDR1 is MGHDK and CDR2 is SYGVNS. The CDR3 length is 15 residues. CDR3: CASSDTGGYQETQYF. CDR3 nucleotide sequence: TGTGCCAGCAGTGATACGGGAGGGTACCAAGAGACCCAGTACTTC.

The chain has TRBV4-3 and TRBJ2-7, with D possibly matching TRBD1 (6 bases). With 1 base removed from V and 0 bases from J, the gap between germline ends came to 22 bases. The CDR3 covers 19 residues. Germline values: CDR1 LGHNA, CDR2 YSLEER. The DNA of the CDR3 is TGCGCCAGCAGCCAAGTTCTCCGCCTGAGGATGGACAGCTCCTACGAGCAGTACTTC. This encodes CASSQVLRLRMDSSYEQYF.

The chain joins TRBV11-2 to TRBJ2-7; D is possibly TRBD1 or TRBD2 (6 bases each). Germline V gene lookup returns CDR1 SGHAT and CDR2 FQNNGV. V lost 8 bases and J 2 bases, leaving 13 bases between the germline ends. The CDR3 consists of 13 residues. The CDR3 is CASGGGPTYEQYF. The CDR3 DNA is TGTGCCAGCGGAGGGGGTCCAACCTACGAGCAGTACTTC.

The V and J genes are TRBV12-5 and TRBJ2-1, with D hard to call. CDR3 size: 17 residues. Germline loops: CDR1 LGHNT, CDR2 FRNRAP. The V end was cut by 3 bases, the J end by 0 bases, with 15 bases between. The CDR3 sequence: CASGFNAAEFSYNEQFF. The CDR3 nucleotides are TGTGCTAGTGGTTTTAACGCGGCGGAGTTCTCCTACAATGAGCAGTTCTTC.

The chain uses TRBV29-1 and TRBJ2-3; D gene uncertain. V was cut by 7 bases and J by 0 bases, with 11 bases left in between. There are 13 residues in the CDR3. Germline lookup yields CDR1 SQVTM and CDR2 ANQGSEA. The CDR3 bases are TGCAGCGCCGAACATCCGAGCACAGATACGCAGTATTTT. This encodes CSAEHPSTDTQYF.

The chain combines TRBV6-1 with TRBJ2-3; D might be TRBD2 (6 bases). This CDR3 has 17 amino acids. In germline, CDR1 is MNHNS, CDR2 SASEGT. V gave up 6 bases and J gave up 2 bases, with 21 bases separating them. This chain's CDR3 is CASRERRGRSITDTQYF. CDR3 DNA sequence: TGTGCCAGCAGGGAAAGGCGGGGCAGGTCTATCACAGATACGCAGTATTTT.

A single count supports this clone. The chain recombines TRBV7-9 with TRBJ1-4; 7 nucleotides agree with TRBD1. The V gene's germline CDR1 is SEHNR and CDR2 FQNEAQ (reference sequence). The V gene end was trimmed by 4 bases and the J gene end by 3 bases; junction bases not matched to a gene: 11. The CDR3 is made up of 17 amino acids. CDR3 in amino acids: CASSSQGEFASNEKLFF. The CDR3 DNA sequence: TGTGCCAGCAGCTCCCAGGGGGAGTTTGCGTCTAATGAAAAACTGTTTTTT.

The CDR3 loop reads CASSPSRDRAFSGTQYF. The CDR3 DNA reads as TGTGCCAGCAGCCCGAGCCGGGACAGGGCCTTTAGCGGTACGCAGTATTTT. The gene calls are TRBV11-2 and TRBJ2-3, with 9 bases fitting TRBD1. The CDR3 extends over 17 amino acids. The ends lost 5 bases at V and 8 bases at J; junction bases unmatched: 17. The germline V gene encodes CDR1 SGHAT and CDR2 FQNNGV.

This chain's CDR3 is CASSSHGPGDIQYF. The DNA of the CDR3 is TGTGCCAGCAGCTCTCACGGACCTGGGGACATTCAGTACTTC. The V gene is TRBV7-3, the J gene TRBJ2-4; D is undetermined. The CDR3 sequence is 14 residues long. V dropped 4 bases and J dropped 8 bases, with 15 bases sitting between them. Germline CDR1 and CDR2: SGHTA and FQGTGA.

The V and J genes are TRBV5-1 and TRBJ2-7; 7 bases match TRBD1. The V gene end was trimmed by 5 bases and the J gene end by 5 bases; junction bases not matched to a gene: 13. The length of the CDR3 is 15 residues. Germline V lookup: CDR1 SGHRS, CDR2 YFSETQ. The CDR3 coding sequence is TGCGCCAGCAGTCCTGACAGGGCCCCCAGGAACGAGCAGTACTTC. Translated, it gives CASSPDRAPRNEQYF.

This rearrangement joins TRBV14 to TRBJ1-1; D gene ambiguous. V dropped 1 base and J dropped 0 bases, with 6 bases sitting between them. Germline V gene sequence: CDR1 SGHDN, CDR2 FVKESK. This CDR3 region has 14 residues. Here the CDR3 DNA reads TGTGCCAGCAGCCAAGTCTTCATGAACACTGAAGCTTTCTTT. Protein sequence: CASSQVFMNTEAFF.

V and J are TRBV30 and TRBJ2-7; unclear D gene. Between the trimmed V and J ends, which lost 0 bases and 4 bases, there was a span of 13 bases. The CDR3 runs to 14 residues. Germline values: CDR1 GTSNPN, CDR2 SVGIG (reference sequence). The chain's CDR3 is CAWSVKGLTYEQYF. Written as DNA, the CDR3 is TGTGCCTGGAGTGTAAAGGGCCTCACTTACGAGCAGTACTTC.

The chain uses TRBV15 and TRBJ2-7, with D unresolved. This CDR3 is 13 amino acids long. Germline V gives CDR1 LNHNV, CDR2 YYDKDF (reference sequence). V dropped 1 base and J dropped 6 bases, with 10 bases sitting between them. CDR3 in DNA: TGTGCCACCAGCAGAGCCCCTGGCGGCGAGCAGTACTTC. It is translated as CATSRAPGGEQYF.

The chain links TRBV4-2 to TRBJ2-1; D remains unclear. Germline V gene sequence: CDR1 LGHNA, CDR2 YNFKEQ. V was trimmed by 0 bases and J by 0 bases, leaving 9 bases between them. The CDR3 has 16 residues. The CDR3 is CASSQESSDSYNEQFF. The CDR3, as DNA: TGTGCCAGCAGCCAAGAATCTTCCGACTCCTACAATGAGCAGTTCTTC.

The genes are TRBV5-5 and TRBJ2-7, with 11 bases aligning to TRBD1. This CDR3 spans 15 amino acids. Germline lookup yields CDR1 SGHKS and CDR2 YYEKEE (reference sequence). V lost 3 bases to trimming and J lost 12 bases; unmatched junction nucleotides: 14. Here the CDR3 DNA reads TGTGCCAGCAGCTACGCCTGGACAGGGGGCGAGATCAGGTACTTC. This sequence encodes CASSYAWTGGEIRYF.

The J gene is TRBJ2-1, the V gene TRBV10-3; TRBD2 matches 9 bases. The CDR3 runs to 15 residues. V lost 4 bases to trimming and J lost 6 bases; unmatched junction nucleotides: 7. The germline V gene has CDR1 ENHRY and CDR2 SYGVKD. CDR3 sequence reads: CAISALTSGSNEQFF. CDR3 coding DNA: TGTGCCATCAGTGCGTTGACTAGCGGTTCCAATGAGCAGTTCTTC.